Shown below are 7 T cell receptor beta chains from a single sample sequenced in a study of blood T cell repertoires in COVID-19. The data were produced by immunoSEQ multiplex PCR, yet TCRdb's version contains in-frame clones alone and is incomplete. The sample includes over 85,000 clones, about 90% of them seen just once. Sequencing used peripheral blood. The receptors come from a human donor with acute or convalescent COVID-19. The donor label of this sample is uncertain.

The chain carries TRBV5-4 and TRBJ2-1, with D perhaps matching TRBD1 (6 bases). Per the germline V gene, CDR1 is SGHNT and CDR2 is YYREEE (reference sequence). V was shortened by 3 bases and J by 6 bases, with 10 bases between the two germline ends. The CDR3 is 13 residues long. CDR3 coding DNA: TGTGCCAGCAGCTCCAGACAGGTCAATGAGCAGTTCTTC. Translation: CASSSRQVNEQFF.

This clone has just one count. This chain joins TRBV3-1 (or the pseudogene TRBV3-2) and TRBJ1-2, with 12 bases identical to TRBD1. V shed 4 bases, J shed 4 bases, and the junction held 13 bases outside the gene matches. This CDR3 is 18 amino acids long. CDR1 LGHDT and CDR2 YNNKEL come from the germline V gene (reference sequence). The CDR3 DNA is TGTGCCAGCAGCCGTCCCGGGACAGGGGGCGCGGCCTTCTATGGCTACACCTTC. This encodes CASSRPGTGGAAFYGYTF.

This chain connects TRBV7-6 to TRBJ2-2; TRBD2 is a possible D gene (7 bases). Germline V gene sequence: CDR1 SGHVS, CDR2 FNYEAQ. V was pared by 2 bases and J by 1 base, with 14 bases between. The CDR3 length is 17 residues. CDR3 sequence: CASSLKGGALNTGELFF. DNA for the CDR3: TGTGCCAGCAGCTTAAAAGGGGGGGCCTTGAACACCGGGGAGCTGTTTTTT.

The chain couples TRBV6-5 to TRBJ2-7, with D possibly being TRBD2 (5 bases). CDR3 length: 13 amino acids. V was trimmed by 2 bases and J by 3 bases, leaving 8 bases between them. CDR1 and CDR2 from the germline V gene are MNHEY and SVGAGI. Here the CDR3 DNA reads TGTGCCAGCAGTTACGGGCGGGTCTACGAGCAGTACTTC. Translation gives CASSYGRVYEQYF.

The rearrangement uses TRBV6-5 and TRBJ1-2; 7 bases agree with TRBD1. The CDR3 sequence is 14 residues long. The junction had 8 bases not matched to a gene; V was cut back by 6 bases and J by 4 bases. Germline V gene data show CDR1 as MNHEY and CDR2 as SVGAGI. CDR3 loop: CASSANRDSYGYTF. CDR3 coding DNA: TGTGCCAGCAGCGCGAACCGGGACAGCTATGGCTACACCTTC.

The chain joins TRBV12-3 or TRBV12-4 to TRBJ1-2; TRBD1 aligns across 7 bases. Losses at the gene ends were 6 bases for V and 5 bases for J; bases not matched to a gene: 6. This CDR3 is 13 amino acids long. In DNA, the CDR3 is TGTGCCAGCAGCCGCGACAGGGAGTATGGCTACACCTTC. Protein product: CASSRDREYGYTF.

This clone was seen only once. This chain joins TRBV19 and TRBJ2-2; 8 nucleotides align to TRBD2. This CDR3 comprises 15 residues. Germline CDR1 reads LNHDA; CDR2 reads SQIVND (reference sequence). V was clipped by 3 bases and J by 7 bases; unmatched bases: 7. The CDR3 region has the DNA TGTGCCAGTAGTATTGTAGCGGGGACGTACGGGGAGCTGTTTTTT. The encoded protein is CASSIVAGTYGELFF.